This TCR beta chain was sequenced for a study of blood T cells in healthy people across ages. From germline, CDR1 is MNHEY and CDR2 SVGEGT. The V end lost 2 bases, the J end lost 4 bases, and 18 bases lay between the germline ends. The CDR3 has 17 residues. PCR was performed a second time for about 7 to 11 cycles using a sample-barcoded 5' primer and a J-beta primer mix. Each TCR beta cDNA got a 12-nucleotide random molecular identifier. MiXCR, applied by TCRdb to the 5' RACE reads, yields one record per CDR3 protein. Among roughly 790,000 distinct CDR3 sequences listed, around 46% were seen once. The sequencing sample was made of blood. The receptor's source is a woman in her sixties in good health. This chain connects TRBV6-2 or TRBV6-3 to TRBJ1-5; no firm D call. The CDR3 region has the DNA TGTGCCAGCAGTTACCTCTCTGGGAAGGGTCAGAATCAGCCCCAGCATTTT. Amino acid sequence: CASSYLSGKGQNQPQHF.